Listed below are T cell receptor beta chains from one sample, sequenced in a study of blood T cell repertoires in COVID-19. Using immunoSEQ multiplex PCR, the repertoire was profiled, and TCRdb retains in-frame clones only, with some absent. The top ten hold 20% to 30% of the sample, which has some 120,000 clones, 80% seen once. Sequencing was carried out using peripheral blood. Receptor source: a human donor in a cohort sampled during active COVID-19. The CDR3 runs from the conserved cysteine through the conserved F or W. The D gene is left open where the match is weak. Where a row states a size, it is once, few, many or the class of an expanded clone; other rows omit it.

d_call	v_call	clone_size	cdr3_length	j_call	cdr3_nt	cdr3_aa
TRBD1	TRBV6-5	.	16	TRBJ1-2	TGTGCCAGCAGTTACGGGGGGACAGGTCTAAGTCTTGGCTACACCTTC	CASSYGGTGLSLGYTF
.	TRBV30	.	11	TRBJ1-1	TGTGCCTGGAGTGACGGAGCAGAAGCTTTCTTT	CAWSDGAEAFF
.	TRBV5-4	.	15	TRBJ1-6	TGTGCCAGCAGCTTGAAAGACACCTACCATTCACCCCTCCACTTT	CASSLKDTYHSPLHF
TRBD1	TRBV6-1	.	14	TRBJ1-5	TGTGCCAGCAGTGATACAGGGGACAATCAGCCCCAGCATTTT	CASSDTGDNQPQHF
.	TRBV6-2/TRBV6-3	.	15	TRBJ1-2	TGTGCCAGCAGTTATCTTCCCAGACAGACGGATGGCTACACCTTC	CASSYLPRQTDGYTF
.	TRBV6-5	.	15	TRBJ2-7	TGTGCCAGCAGCCGCGAGCTTACAGGGTCCTACGAGCAGTACTTC	CASSRELTGSYEQYF
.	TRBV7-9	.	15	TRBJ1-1	TGTGCCAGCAGCTTAGGACGGGGGGCGAAAACTGAAGCTTTCTTT	CASSLGRGAKTEAFF
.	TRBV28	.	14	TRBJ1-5	TGTGCCAGCAGTTCTCTTGCGGGGGATCTGGCCCAGCATTTT	CASSSLAGDLAQHF
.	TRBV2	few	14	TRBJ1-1	TGTGCCAGCAGTGTGAACGCAGGGGTCACTGAAGCTTTCTTT	CASSVNAGVTEAFF
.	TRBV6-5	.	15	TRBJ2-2	TGTGCCAGCAGTCCCCGGGGGGCTTCGAACGGGGAGCTGTTTTTT	CASSPRGASNGELFF
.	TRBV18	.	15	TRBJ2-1	TGTGCCAGCTCACCGGGACTGGCGACCTACAATGAGCAGTTCTTC	CASSPGLATYNEQFF
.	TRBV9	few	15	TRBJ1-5	TGTGCCAGCAGCGTAGGGGCAGCTAGCAATCAGCCCCAGCATTTT	CASSVGAASNQPQHF
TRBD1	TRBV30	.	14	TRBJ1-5	TGTGCCTGGAGCCTCGACAGGGGGAATCAGCCCCAGCATTTT	CAWSLDRGNQPQHF
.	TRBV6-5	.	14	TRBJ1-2	TGTGCCAGCAGTTACTCGGGCAAGAACTATGGCTACACCTTC	CASSYSGKNYGYTF
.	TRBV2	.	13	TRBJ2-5	TGTGCCAGCACCCTGGGGCAGGAGGAGACCCAGTACTTC	CASTLGQEETQYF
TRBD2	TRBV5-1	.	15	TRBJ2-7	TGCGCCAGCAGCTTGAACGCGGGGGGTCCGTACGAGCAGTACTTC	CASSLNAGGPYEQYF
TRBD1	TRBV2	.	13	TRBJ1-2	TGTGCCAGCAGTCCAGACAGGGAAAATGGCTACACCTTC	CASSPDRENGYTF
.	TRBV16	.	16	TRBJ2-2	TGTGCCAGCAGCCAACTTCTAGCGTCAAACACCGGGGAGCTGTTTTTT	CASSQLLASNTGELFF
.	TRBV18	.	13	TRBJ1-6	TGTGCCAGCTCGCGGGCCTTTAATTCACCCCTCCACTTT	CASSRAFNSPLHF
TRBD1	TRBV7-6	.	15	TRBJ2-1	TGTGCCAGCAGCTTCCTCGGGACAGTAAACAATGAGCAGTTCTTC	CASSFLGTVNNEQFF
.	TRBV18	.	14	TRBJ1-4	TGTGCCAGCTCACCACGTGGCCAGGGCGAAAAACTGTTTTTT	CASSPRGQGEKLFF
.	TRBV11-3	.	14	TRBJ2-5	TGTGCCAGCAGCTTTGGTAGGGGTGCGGAGACCCAGTACTTC	CASSFGRGAETQYF
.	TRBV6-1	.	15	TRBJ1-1	TGTGCCAGCAGTGAAACTCGGGTCGGGGACACTGAAGCTTTCTTT	CASSETRVGDTEAFF
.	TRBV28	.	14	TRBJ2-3	TGTGCCAGCAGTTTAGGCGGGACTCCAGATACGCAGTATTTT	CASSLGGTPDTQYF
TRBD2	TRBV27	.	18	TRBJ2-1	TGTGCCAGCAGTACCCGGTATAGCGGGAGTAGAGGATACAATGAGCAGTTCTTC	CASSTRYSGSRGYNEQFF
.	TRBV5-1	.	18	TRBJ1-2	TGCGCCAGCAGCAGCTCTCTACGAGCAGGCGACGCTAACTATGGCTACACCTTC	CASSSSLRAGDANYGYTF
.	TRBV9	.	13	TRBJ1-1	TGTGCCAGCAGCGTAGAACAGAACACTGAAGCTTTCTTT	CASSVEQNTEAFF
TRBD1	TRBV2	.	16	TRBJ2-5	TGTGCCAGCAGTCTGGGGACAGGGTATGCGGAGGAGACCCAGTACTTC	CASSLGTGYAEETQYF